This TCR beta chain was identified in a study of response to subunit inactivated influenza vaccine. The study's findings and limits: Seasonal influenza vaccination, on each occasion, was suggested by the authors to recruit few new T cells.

TCRdb processed the RT-PCR reads anew with MiXCR; each CDR3 protein has one entry. The sample has roughly 570,000 distinct CDR3 sequences; roughly 13% are singletons. Concerning this clonotype itself: The antigen is unknown.

Germline CDR1 is SGHRS and CDR2 is YFSETQ. CDR3 size: 16 residues. With 1 base removed from V and 3 bases from J, the gap between germline ends came to 13 bases. This specimen consisted of PBMCs from blood, obtained around seven weeks after vaccination. This receptor was identified in a man aged 50 or older who received an inactivated influenza vaccine. The rearrangement joins TRBV5-1 to TRBJ2-2; D possibly corresponds to TRBD1 (5 bases). The CDR3 sequence is CASSLRTRVDTGELFF. DNA of the CDR3: TGCGCCAGCAGCTTGCGTACCAGGGTGGACACCGGGGAGCTGTTTTTT.